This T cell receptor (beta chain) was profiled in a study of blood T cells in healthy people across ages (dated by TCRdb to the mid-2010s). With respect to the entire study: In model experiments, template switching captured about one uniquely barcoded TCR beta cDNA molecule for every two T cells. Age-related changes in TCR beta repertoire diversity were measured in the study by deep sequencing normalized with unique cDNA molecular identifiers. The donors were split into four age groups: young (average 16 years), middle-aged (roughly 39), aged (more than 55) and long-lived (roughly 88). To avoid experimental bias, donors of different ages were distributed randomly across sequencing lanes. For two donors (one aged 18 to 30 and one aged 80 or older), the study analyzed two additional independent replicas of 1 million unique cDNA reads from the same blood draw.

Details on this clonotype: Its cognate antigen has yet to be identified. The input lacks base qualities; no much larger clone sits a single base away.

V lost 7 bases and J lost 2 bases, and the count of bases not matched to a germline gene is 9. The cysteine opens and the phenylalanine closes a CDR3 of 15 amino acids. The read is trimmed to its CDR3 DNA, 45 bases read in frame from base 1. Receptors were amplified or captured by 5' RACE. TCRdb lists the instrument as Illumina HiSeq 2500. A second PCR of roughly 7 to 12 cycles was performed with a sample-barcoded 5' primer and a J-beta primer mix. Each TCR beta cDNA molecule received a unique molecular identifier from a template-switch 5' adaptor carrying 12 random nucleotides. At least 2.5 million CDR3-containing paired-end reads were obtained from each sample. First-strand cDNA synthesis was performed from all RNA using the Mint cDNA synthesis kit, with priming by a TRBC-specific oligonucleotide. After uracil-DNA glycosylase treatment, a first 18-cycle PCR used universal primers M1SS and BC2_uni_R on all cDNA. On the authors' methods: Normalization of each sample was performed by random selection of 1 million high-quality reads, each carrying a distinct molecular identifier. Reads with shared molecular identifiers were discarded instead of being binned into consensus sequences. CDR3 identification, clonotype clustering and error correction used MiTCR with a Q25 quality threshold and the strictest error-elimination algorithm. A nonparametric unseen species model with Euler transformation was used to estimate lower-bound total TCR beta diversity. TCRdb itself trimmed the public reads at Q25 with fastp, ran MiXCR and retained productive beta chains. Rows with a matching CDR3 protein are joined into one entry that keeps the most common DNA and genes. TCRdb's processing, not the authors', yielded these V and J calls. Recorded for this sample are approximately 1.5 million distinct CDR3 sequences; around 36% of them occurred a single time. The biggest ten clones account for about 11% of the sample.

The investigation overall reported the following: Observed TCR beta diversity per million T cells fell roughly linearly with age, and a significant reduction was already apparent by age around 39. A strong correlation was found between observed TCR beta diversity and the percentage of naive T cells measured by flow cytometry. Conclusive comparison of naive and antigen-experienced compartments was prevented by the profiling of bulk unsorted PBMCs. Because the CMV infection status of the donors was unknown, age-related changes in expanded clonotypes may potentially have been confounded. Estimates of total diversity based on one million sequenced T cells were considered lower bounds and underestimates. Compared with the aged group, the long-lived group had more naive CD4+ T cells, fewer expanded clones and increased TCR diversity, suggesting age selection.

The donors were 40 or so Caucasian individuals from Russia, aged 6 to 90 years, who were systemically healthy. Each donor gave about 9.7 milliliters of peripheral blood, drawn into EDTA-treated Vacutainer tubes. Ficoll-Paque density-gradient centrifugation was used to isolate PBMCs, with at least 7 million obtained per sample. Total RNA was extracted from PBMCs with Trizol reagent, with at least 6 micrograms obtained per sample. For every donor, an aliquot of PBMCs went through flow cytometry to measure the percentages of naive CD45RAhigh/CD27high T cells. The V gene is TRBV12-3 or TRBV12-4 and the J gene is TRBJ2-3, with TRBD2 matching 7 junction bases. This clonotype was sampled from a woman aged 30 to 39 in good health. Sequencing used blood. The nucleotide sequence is TGTGCCAGCACACTGAGCGGGATCGACACAGATACGCAGTATTTT. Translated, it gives CASTLSGIDTDTQYF.